These 18 T cell receptor beta chains came from one sample sequenced in a study of shared clonotypes between healthy human individuals. The repertoire was sequenced with immunoSEQ multiplex PCR; TCRdb's copy has only in-frame clones and lacks some. This table has more than 450,000 clones, 79% appearing once. Sequenced: PBMCs. The receptors here all came from a woman in her 40s in good health. Some clones in this sample may be carry-over from other donors' samples.

The chain links TRBV11-2 to TRBJ2-1; TRBD2 agrees at 13 bases. The ends lost 6 bases at V and 6 bases at J; junction bases unmatched: 14. Germline CDR1 reads SGHAT; CDR2 reads FQNNGV. The CDR3 runs 18 residues. CDR3 loop: CASRTPGLAGLKGNEQFF. Written as DNA, the CDR3 is TGTGCCAGCAGAACACCGGGACTAGCGGGATTAAAAGGCAATGAGCAGTTCTTC.

This clone was seen a single time. The chain carries TRBV11-2 and TRBJ2-3; D is unclear. Trimming left V 0 bases short and J 8 bases short, with 9 bases between. The V gene's germline CDR1 is SGHAT and CDR2 FQNNGV. The CDR3 totals 13 residues. In DNA, the CDR3 is TGTGCCAGCAGCTTAGACCTGAGACGTACGCAGTATTTT. It codes for CASSLDLRRTQYF.

The chain couples TRBV5-4 to TRBJ2-2; D gene unclear. Germline V gene data show CDR1 as SGHNT and CDR2 as YYREEE (reference sequence). The V end lost 0 bases, the J end lost 2 bases, and 11 bases lay between the germline ends. This CDR3 has 16 amino acids. CDR3 in DNA: TGTGCCAGCAGCTTGGCCGGTCCGGTTAACACCGGGGAGCTGTTTTTT. It yields the protein CASSLAGPVNTGELFF.

This clone appeared a single time. The rearrangement links TRBV2 to TRBJ2-4; a weak D match, TRBD2 (5 bases). This CDR3 has 14 residues. With 7 bases removed from V and 1 base from J, the gap between germline ends came to 11 bases. The germline V gene encodes CDR1 SNHLY and CDR2 FYNNEI. For the CDR3, the DNA is TGTGCCAGCATCGGGGATGAGGCCAAAAACATTCAGTACTTC. It codes for CASIGDEAKNIQYF. Full variable domain (outside the CDR3, taken from reference TRBV2 and TRBJ2-4): EPEVTQTPSHQVTQMGQEVILRCVPISNHLYFYWYRQILGQKVEFLVSFYNNEISEKSEIFDDQFSVERPDGSNFTLKIRSTKLEDSAMYFCASIGDEAKNIQYFGAGTRLSVL.

This clone was seen a single time. This sequence joins TRBV28 and TRBJ1-2; 7 bases fit TRBD1. Germline lookup yields CDR1 MDHEN and CDR2 SYDVKM. The CDR3 runs to 15 residues. V lost 3 bases to trimming and J lost 8 bases; unmatched junction nucleotides: 12. The CDR3 nucleotides are TGTGCCAGCAGTTTCCCTACCTGGACAGGCGAGGGCTACACCTTC. This translates into CASSFPTWTGEGYTF.

This clone was counted at least ten times. The chain's CDR3 is CASSLDKYEQYF. The CDR3 nucleotides read TGTGCCAGCAGCTTAGACAAATACGAGCAGTACTTC. The chain employs TRBV11-1 and TRBJ2-7; no clear D gene. CDR1 is SGHAT, CDR2 FQDESV, per germline (reference sequence). Trimming left V 1 base short and J 4 bases short, with 5 bases between. CDR3 size: 12 residues.

The V call is TRBV5-3, the J call TRBJ2-2; the D gene is possibly TRBD2 (6 bases). TRBV5-3 belongs to the ORF category, with a function that is uncertain. The CDR3 is made up of 19 amino acids. V was trimmed by 0 bases and J by 5 bases, leaving 23 bases between them. Here the CDR3 DNA reads TGTGCCAGAAGCTTGGTTGTTGGCACCAACTCCCGGGGGACCGGGGAGCTGTTTTTT. Translating gives CARSLVVGTNSRGTGELFF.

A word on this clone: One base away lies a much larger clone, so this may be a sequencing read error. This chain connects TRBV13 to TRBJ2-3, with TRBD2 as a possible D gene (5 bases). Germline loops: CDR1 PRHDT, CDR2 FYEKMQ (reference sequence). The V gene lost 4 bases and the J gene lost 2 bases, with 13 bases spanning the gap. This CDR3 is 15 amino acids long. The CDR3 protein is CASSSRGSFTDTQYF. The CDR3 bases are TGTGCCAGCAGCTCGAGAGGGAGTTTCACAGATACGCAGTATTTT.

V gene TRBV28 combines with J gene TRBJ2-1; the D call may be TRBD1 or TRBD2 (5 bases each). Trimming took off 5 bases at V and 4 bases at J, with 12 bases between the two ends. The germline V gene encodes CDR1 MDHEN and CDR2 SYDVKM. This CDR3 has 14 residues. CDR3 protein: CASSPGRIYNEQFF. For the CDR3, the DNA is TGTGCCAGCAGTCCGGGACGGATATACAATGAGCAGTTCTTC.

The gene calls are TRBV11-2 and TRBJ2-5, with 11 positions matching TRBD2. The CDR3 contains 19 residues. Germline V lookup: CDR1 SGHAT, CDR2 FQNNGV. Unmatched junction bases numbered 22, after V lost 4 bases and J lost 9 bases. In DNA, the CDR3 is TGTGCCAGCAGCTCCTTTGTCTCAGCAGGGACTAGCGGCCCTTGGGCCCAGTACTTC. It translates to CASSSFVSAGTSGPWAQYF.

The chain has TRBV11-2 and TRBJ2-7; perhaps TRBD1 as D (5 bases). V lost 1 base and J 12 bases, leaving 25 bases between the germline ends. CDR3 length: 16 residues. Germline V lookup: CDR1 SGHAT, CDR2 FQNNGV. The CDR3 coding sequence is TGTGCCAGCAGCTTAGGTGGGGCCGACCCCCTACGAGTGGTGTACTTC. Residues: CASSLGGADPLRVVYF.

The chain couples TRBV7-8 to TRBJ2-2; no clear D. The CDR3 has 13 amino acids. V was shortened by 5 bases and J by 4 bases, with 8 bases between the two germline ends. The germline CDR1 and CDR2 sequences are SGHVS and FQNEAQ. CDR3 protein: CASSPVATGELFF. The CDR3 DNA is TGTGCCAGCAGCCCAGTGGCCACCGGGGAGCTGTTTTTT.

The chain employs TRBV7-8 and TRBJ2-7, with D hard to call. This CDR3 spans 14 amino acids. Looked up from germline, CDR1 is SGHVS and CDR2 is FQNEAQ. V lost 2 bases and J 0 bases, leaving 8 bases between the germline ends. In DNA form, the CDR3 reads TGTGCCAGCAGCTTATTGCGGAGCTCCTACGAGCAGTACTTC. Amino acid sequence: CASSLLRSSYEQYF. Full variable domain (outside the CDR3, taken from reference TRBV7-8 and TRBJ2-7): GAGVSQSPRYKVAKRGQDVALRCDPISGHVSLFWYQQALGQGPEFLTYFQNEAQLDKSGLPSDRFFAERPEGSVSTLKIQRTQQEDSAVYLCASSLLRSSYEQYFGPGTRLTVT.

The CDR3 DNA is TGTGCCAGCAGCTTAGGGACGTTCGGGGAGCTGTTTTTT. This sequence encodes CASSLGTFGELFF. The chain couples TRBV7-9 to TRBJ2-2, with unresolved D. The CDR3 runs to 13 residues. With 1 base removed from V and 7 bases from J, the gap between germline ends came to 7 bases. Germline values: CDR1 SEHNR, CDR2 FQNEAQ (reference sequence).

CDR3 residues: CASSQAGLEQYF. In nucleotides, the CDR3 is TGTGCCAGCAGCCAAGCGGGGCTCGAGCAGTACTTC. The chain recombines TRBV14 with TRBJ2-7; D tentatively reads TRBD1 or TRBD2 (5 bases each). CDR1 is SGHDN, CDR2 FVKESK, per germline. V lost 1 base and J 6 bases, leaving 7 bases between the germline ends. This CDR3 is 12 amino acids long.

The chain links TRBV29-1 to TRBJ2-7; possible D gene TRBD2, 5 bases. Germline assignment: CDR1 SQVTM and CDR2 ANQGSEA. The CDR3 totals 14 residues. The V gene lost 0 bases and the J gene lost 7 bases, with 16 bases spanning the gap. The CDR3: CSVEDPVGSGEQYF. CDR3 bases: TGCAGCGTTGAAGATCCGGTAGGGTCGGGAGAGCAGTACTTC.

The chain has TRBV28 and TRBJ2-6; D uncertain. Germline V gene sequence: CDR1 MDHEN, CDR2 SYDVKM. The CDR3 covers 14 residues. V was cut by 6 bases and J by 0 bases, with 6 bases left in between. In DNA, the CDR3 is TGTGCCAGCAGGGAGCCCTCTGGGGCCAACGTCCTGACTTTC. Protein sequence: CASREPSGANVLTF.

This clone was picked up one time. A far larger clone differs by one base, so this is likely a read error. The chain has TRBV1 and TRBJ2-4. TRBV1 is listed as a pseudogene. CDR3 length: 14 amino acids. The CDR3 DNA follows: TGCACCAGCAGCCACGGCCCCCCTCGGACCATTCAGTACTTC. Translated: CTSSHGPPRTIQYF.